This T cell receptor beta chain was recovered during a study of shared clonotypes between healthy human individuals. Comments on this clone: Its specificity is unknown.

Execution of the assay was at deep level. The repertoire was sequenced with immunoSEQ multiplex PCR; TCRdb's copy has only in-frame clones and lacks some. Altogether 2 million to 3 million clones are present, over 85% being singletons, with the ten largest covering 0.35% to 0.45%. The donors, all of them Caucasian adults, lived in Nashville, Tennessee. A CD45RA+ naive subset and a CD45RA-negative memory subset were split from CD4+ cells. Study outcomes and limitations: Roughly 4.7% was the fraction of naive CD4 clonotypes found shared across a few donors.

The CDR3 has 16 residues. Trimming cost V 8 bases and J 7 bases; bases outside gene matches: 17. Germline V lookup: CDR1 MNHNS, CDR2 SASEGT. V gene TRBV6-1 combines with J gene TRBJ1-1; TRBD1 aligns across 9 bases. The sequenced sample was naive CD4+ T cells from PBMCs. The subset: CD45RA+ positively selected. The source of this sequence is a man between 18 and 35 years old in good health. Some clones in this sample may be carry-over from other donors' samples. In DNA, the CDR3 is TGTGCCAGCGGAGAAGGCCTCAGACAGGGGGATATTGAAGCTTTCTTT. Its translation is CASGEGLRQGDIEAFF.